These 17 T cell receptor beta chains were all obtained from the same sample, sequenced in a study of T cell responses to AZD1222 COVID-19 vaccine. Libraries were prepared by immunoSEQ multiplex PCR; TCRdb keeps only in-frame clonotypes and omits some of them. The sample contains about 110,000 clones, roughly 89% of which appear only once. The specimen was peripheral blood, collected 28 days after the second AZD1222 dose. The receptor set was obtained from an adult who received the AZD1222 COVID-19 vaccine.

This chain links TRBV5-1 with TRBJ1-4; tentatively, D is TRBD1 (6 bases). The CDR3 totals 16 residues. Germline V CDR1 and CDR2: SGHRS, YFSETQ. Deletions cut 4 bases from V and 4 bases from J, with 17 bases between. The CDR3 loop is CASSRTPDSYNEKLFF. In DNA, the CDR3 is TGCGCCAGCAGCCGCACTCCGGACAGCTATAATGAAAAACTGTTTTTT.

The V and J genes are TRBV6-1 and TRBJ2-7; D may match TRBD1 or TRBD2 (5 bases each). V was pared by 0 bases and J by 3 bases, with 12 bases between. The length of the CDR3 is 15 residues. Germline CDR1 and CDR2: MNHNS and SASEGT. The CDR3 sequence is CASSEAPGTRYEQYF. CDR3 nucleotides: TGTGCCAGCAGTGAAGCCCCCGGGACCCGCTACGAGCAGTACTTC.

The table lists this clone with a count of one. The chain couples TRBV6-5 to TRBJ2-2; TRBD1 or TRBD2 may be the D gene (5 bases each). This CDR3 comprises 13 residues. The V gene's germline CDR1 is MNHEY and CDR2 SVGAGI. V shed 11 bases and J shed 1 base, with 11 bases lying between them. CDR3 amino acids: CAFRGENTGELFF. DNA for the CDR3: TGTGCCTTTAGGGGAGAGAACACCGGGGAGCTGTTTTTT.

This rearrangement joins TRBV7-9 to TRBJ2-7, with a possible D match to TRBD1 (6 bases). Germline CDR1 SEHNR, CDR2 FQNEAQ (reference sequence). V was clipped by 0 bases and J by 0 bases, with 15 bases between them. The CDR3 totals 17 residues. The CDR3 protein is CASSLASGRGSSYEQYF. The CDR3 DNA is TGTGCCAGCAGCTTAGCGAGCGGCAGGGGAAGCTCCTACGAGCAGTACTTC.

V is TRBV9 and J is TRBJ2-5; D is unresolved. The CDR3 is 13 amino acids. V was cut by 3 bases and J by 7 bases, with 13 bases left in between. In germline, CDR1 is SGDLS, CDR2 YYNGEE. In DNA form, the CDR3 reads TGTGCCAGCAGCGACCGGGCGCAAAGGACCCAGTACTTC. Its translation is CASSDRAQRTQYF. Full variable domain (outside the CDR3, taken from reference TRBV9 and TRBJ2-5): DSGVTQTPKHLITATGQRVTLRCSPRSGDLSVYWYQQSLDQGLQFLIQYYNGEERAKGNILERFSAQQFPDLHSELNLSSLELGDSALYFCASSDRAQRTQYFGPGTRLLVL.

The CDR3 sequence: CASSVGVSYEQYF. The CDR3 DNA reads as TGTGCCAGCAGCGTAGGGGTCTCCTACGAGCAGTACTTC. V and J are TRBV9 and TRBJ2-7, with D uncertain. Germline V gene sequence: CDR1 SGDLS, CDR2 YYNGEE. The CDR3 has 13 amino acids. V was pared by 0 bases and J by 0 bases, with 4 bases between.

The rearrangement uses TRBV19 and TRBJ1-5, with 8 bases that match TRBD1. The V and J ends lost 6 bases and 2 bases, in that order; junction bases with no gene match: 6. Germline CDR1 and CDR2: LNHDA and SQIVND (reference sequence). The CDR3 is 15 residues long. The chain's CDR3 is CASSSLTGGNQPQHF. CDR3 bases: TGTGCCAGTAGCTCTCTGACAGGGGGCAATCAGCCCCAGCATTTT.

The chain joins TRBV3-1 (or the pseudogene TRBV3-2) to TRBJ1-5; possible D gene TRBD1, 5 bases. The V end lost 0 bases, the J end lost 5 bases, and 8 bases lay between the germline ends. Germline CDR1 and CDR2: LGHDT and YNNKEL (reference sequence). The CDR3 loop spans 14 amino acids. As DNA, the CDR3 is TGTGCCAGCAGCCAAGAGGGGGGAGATCAGCCCCAGCATTTT. This sequence encodes CASSQEGGDQPQHF.

The gene calls are TRBV7-2 and TRBJ2-2; 8 positions agree with TRBD1. J lost 7 bases, V lost 1 base, and 5 bases had no gene match. This CDR3 is 15 amino acids long. The germline CDR1 and CDR2 sequences are SGHTA and FQGNSA. The CDR3 DNA follows: TGTGCCAGCAGCTTAGTAACGGGACAGGACGGGGAGCTGTTTTTT. Amino acid sequence: CASSLVTGQDGELFF.

This chain connects TRBV24-1 to TRBJ1-2; TRBD1 matches at 7 bases. V lost 4 bases and J lost 7; bases outside the gene matches: 8. Germline-derived CDR1 and CDR2 are KGHDR and SFDVKD. This CDR3 is built from 14 residues. CDR3 residues: CATSDATGAAGYTF. CDR3 nucleotides: TGTGCCACCAGTGACGCCACAGGGGCGGCTGGCTACACCTTC.

V and J are TRBV14 and TRBJ1-1; D gene unclear. Germline V gene lookup returns CDR1 SGHDN and CDR2 FVKESK. This CDR3 is built from 18 residues. V was cut by 4 bases and J by 4 bases, with 25 bases left in between. Here the CDR3 DNA reads TGTGCCAGCAGCCCTTTGGTCCGGGCAACACATCGGGCCACTGAAGCTTTCTTT. It is translated as CASSPLVRATHRATEAFF.

The rearrangement joins TRBV3-1 (or the pseudogene TRBV3-2) to TRBJ1-4, with unresolved D. Trimming took 4 bases from V and 7 from J, leaving 22 bases between them. Germline V gene lookup returns CDR1 LGHDT and CDR2 YNNKEL (reference sequence). The CDR3 loop spans 17 amino acids. CDR3 protein: CASSPTRAAGWSEKLFF. For the CDR3, the DNA is TGTGCCAGCAGCCCTACCCGCGCGGCAGGATGGAGTGAAAAACTGTTTTTT.

The V and J genes are TRBV13 and TRBJ1-1; a possible D gene is TRBD1 (6 bases). CDR3 length equals 14 residues. Trimming removed 5 bases from V and 4 bases from J, with 14 bases in between. The germline V gene has CDR1 PRHDT and CDR2 FYEKMQ (reference sequence). CDR3 coding DNA: TGTGCCAGCAGCCGGGGACACACGACCACTGAAGCTTTCTTT. This sequence encodes CASSRGHTTTEAFF.

This chain links TRBV28 with TRBJ2-7, with D hard to call. This CDR3 is 14 amino acids long. Germline V gene data show CDR1 as MDHEN and CDR2 as SYDVKM. V was pared by 5 bases and J by 0 bases, with 11 bases between. As DNA, the CDR3 is TGTGCCAGCAGTACCTACATGGGCTCCTACGAGCAGTACTTC. Translated, it gives CASSTYMGSYEQYF.

The chain links TRBV7-2 to TRBJ2-7; the match to TRBD2 covers 11 bases. This CDR3 spans 17 amino acids. Germline V gives CDR1 SGHTA, CDR2 FQGNSA. J lost 0 bases, V lost 2 bases, and 6 bases had no gene match. The DNA of the CDR3 is TGTGCCAGCAGCTTACTAGCGGGGGGCACTTTCTCCTACGAGCAGTACTTC. Residues: CASSLLAGGTFSYEQYF.

The chain employs TRBV20-1 and TRBJ1-2, with D hard to call. The ends were cut back, 5 bases at V and 4 bases at J, with 8 bases in the middle. CDR3 size: 11 residues. Germline loops: CDR1 DFQATT, CDR2 SNEGSKA (reference sequence). The CDR3 loop reads CSAAVSYGYTF. CDR3 sequence (DNA): TGCAGTGCTGCGGTTAGCTATGGCTACACCTTC.

The chain couples TRBV4-2 to TRBJ2-6; 8 bases agree with TRBD2. The CDR3 runs 16 residues. Germline values: CDR1 LGHNA, CDR2 YNFKEQ. V lost 3 bases, J lost 2 bases, and 3 bases stayed unmatched. CDR3 protein: CASSQAGGPGANVLTF. CDR3 coding DNA: TGTGCCAGCAGCCAGGCGGGGGGACCTGGGGCCAACGTCCTGACTTTC.